This section outlines one T cell receptor (beta chain) sequence together with its context. Antigen specificity is unknown. RNA, once extracted, was reverse transcribed into cDNA for use as the sequencing template. Using immunoSEQ multiplex PCR, the repertoire was profiled, and TCRdb retains in-frame clones only, with some absent. The sample lists about 110,000 clones; 50% to 60% were seen once. This entry comes from a study of CD8+ T cells in alopecia areata. Study outcomes and limitations: Sequencing of scalp samples also includes resident alphabeta T cells from normal skin. Whereas mice showed it more clearly, TCR sharing across patients was murkier, possibly because of HLA. Clonality in lesional scalp, especially alopecia totalis/universalis, exceeded that of normal scalp.

T lymphocytes (CD4+ and CD8+) were sorted from PBMCs. This CDR3 has 15 residues. The germline V gene has CDR1 SGHRS and CDR2 YFSETQ. V was cut by 0 bases and J by 0 bases, with 7 bases left in between. Sequences were obtained from NKG2D-low CD8+ T cells sorted from blood. V usage is TRBV5-1 and J usage is TRBJ2-1; unclear D gene. The receptor was derived from a human donor with alopecia areata. Written as DNA, the CDR3 is TGCGCCAGCAGCTTGGCCCGGGCCTCCTACAATGAGCAGTTCTTC. This sequence encodes CASSLARASYNEQFF.